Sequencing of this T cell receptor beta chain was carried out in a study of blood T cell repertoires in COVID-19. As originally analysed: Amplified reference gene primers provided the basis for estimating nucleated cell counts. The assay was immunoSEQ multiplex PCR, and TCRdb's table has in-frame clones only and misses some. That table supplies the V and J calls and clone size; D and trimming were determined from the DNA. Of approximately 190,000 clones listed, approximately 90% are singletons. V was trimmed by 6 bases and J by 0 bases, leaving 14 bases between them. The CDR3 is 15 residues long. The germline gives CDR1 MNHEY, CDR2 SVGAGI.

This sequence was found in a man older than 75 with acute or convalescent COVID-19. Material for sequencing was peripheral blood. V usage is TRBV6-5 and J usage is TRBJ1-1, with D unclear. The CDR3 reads CASSAQQKLNTEAFF. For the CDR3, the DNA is TGTGCCAGCAGCGCACAGCAAAAATTGAACACTGAAGCTTTCTTT.